This passage covers 30 T cell receptor beta chains from one sample sequenced in a study of T cells in Graves' hyperthyroidism and ophthalmopathy. TCR beta CDR3 region amplification was performed from RNA transcripts. The HTBI set primed first-round TCR CDR3 RT-PCR. Each CDR3 protein is one row after TCRdb ran MiXCR on the multiplex PCR reads. The data contain approximately 400,000 distinct CDR3 sequences, 14% of them singletons. The specimen sequenced was blood. Receptors originate from a woman under 40 with Graves' ophthalmopathy.

The chain carries TRBV5-1 and TRBJ2-5, with 9 bases fitting TRBD1. The CDR3 covers 14 residues. Unmatched junction bases numbered 8, after V lost 4 bases and J lost 7 bases. Germline V gene data show CDR1 as SGHRS and CDR2 as YFSETQ. The CDR3 bases are TGCGCCAGCAGCCCGACAGGGGGTATAGGGACCCAGTACTTC. Protein product: CASSPTGGIGTQYF.

This clonotype was detected ten times or more. The chain is built from TRBV11-2 and TRBJ2-6; D remains unclear. This CDR3 has 14 residues. The V end lost 5 bases, the J end lost 0 bases, and 5 bases lay between the germline ends. Germline values: CDR1 SGHAT, CDR2 FQNNGV. The CDR3: CASSPNSGANVLTF. Written as DNA, the CDR3 is TGTGCCAGCAGCCCTAACTCTGGGGCCAACGTCCTGACTTTC.

The rearrangement links TRBV29-1 to TRBJ2-7; 7 bases align to TRBD1. CDR1 is SQVTM, CDR2 ANQGSEA, per germline. Trimming took 3 bases from V and 4 from J; bases not matched to a gene: 9. This CDR3 region has 14 residues. CDR3 sequence reads: CSVDFKPGGYEQYF. Written as DNA, the CDR3 is TGCAGCGTTGATTTTAAGCCAGGGGGTTACGAGCAGTACTTC.

This clonotype occurred many times. This CDR3 is CASSPSLGASEQFF. CDR3 nucleotides: TGCGCCAGCAGCCCCAGTCTAGGGGCGAGTGAGCAGTTCTTC. The gene calls are TRBV5-1 and TRBJ2-1; perhaps TRBD1 as D (5 bases). The ends were cut back, 4 bases at V and 9 bases at J, with 17 bases in the middle. Germline V lookup: CDR1 SGHRS, CDR2 YFSETQ. The length of the CDR3 is 14 residues. Together with reference TRBV5-1 and TRBJ2-1, the CDR3 gives the full variable domain: KAGVTQTPRYLIKTRGQQVTLSCSPISGHRSVSWYQQTPGQGLQFLFEYFSETQRNKGNFPGRFSGRQFSNSRSEMNVSTLELGDSALYLCASSPSLGASEQFFGPGTRLTVL.

The chain uses TRBV6-1 and TRBJ2-2; no clear D. V dropped 7 bases and J dropped 8 bases, with 11 bases sitting between them. The CDR3 length is 12 residues. CDR1 and CDR2 (germline): MNHNS, SASEGT. The CDR3 is CASTHGRGELFF. CDR3 coding DNA: TGTGCCAGCACTCACGGTCGTGGGGAGCTGTTTTTT.

This clonotype was counted at least ten times. The chain links TRBV2 to TRBJ1-2, with TRBD1 identical over 8 bases. V lost 5 bases to trimming and J lost 7 bases; unmatched junction nucleotides: 12. This CDR3 is built from 15 residues. Germline V gene sequence: CDR1 SNHLY, CDR2 FYNNEI. As DNA, the CDR3 is TGTGCCAGCAGTCGTGCAGGGGGCGCCAGCTCTGGCTACACCTTC. It encodes CASSRAGGASSGYTF.

This clonotype came up many times. The J gene is TRBJ1-1, the V gene TRBV7-9, with D uncertain. V lost 0 bases and J 1 base, leaving 9 bases between the germline ends. Germline values: CDR1 SEHNR, CDR2 FQNEAQ (reference sequence). The CDR3 spans 15 residues. CDR3 amino acids: CASSLAGRQNTEAFF. Written as DNA, the CDR3 is TGTGCCAGCAGCTTAGCGGGCAGGCAGAACACTGAAGCTTTCTTT.

This clonotype was seen many times. This sequence joins TRBV10-1 and TRBJ2-5; no firm D call. The germline V gene encodes CDR1 WNHNN and CDR2 SYGVQD (reference sequence). The V gene lost 6 bases and the J gene lost 0 bases, with 14 bases spanning the gap. CDR3 length: 15 amino acids. In DNA form, the CDR3 reads TGCGCCAGCAGGACCCTCGACGGACACCAAGAGACCCAGTACTTC. This codes for CASRTLDGHQETQYF.

V usage is TRBV13 and J usage is TRBJ1-1, with a possible D match to TRBD1 (6 bases). There are 13 residues in the CDR3. V was cut by 10 bases and J by 0 bases, with 12 bases left in between. Per germline, CDR1 PRHDT and CDR2 FYEKMQ (reference sequence). The CDR3 DNA reads TGTGCCACCAGGGACACCATGAACACTGAAGCTTTCTTT. Residues: CATRDTMNTEAFF.

Only a few counts were recorded for this clonotype. V and J are TRBV6-1 and TRBJ1-1; TRBD1 matches at 7 bases. With 5 bases clipped from V and 1 base from J, the junction kept 10 bases outside the gene matches. This CDR3 comprises 16 residues. In germline, CDR1 is MNHNS, CDR2 SASEGT. The CDR3 DNA reads as TGTGCCAGCAGTCCCGGGACAGCCTATAAGAACACTGAAGCTTTCTTT. Encoded protein: CASSPGTAYKNTEAFF.

The V gene is TRBV27, the J gene TRBJ2-1; perhaps TRBD1 as D (5 bases). This CDR3 contains 14 residues. Germline V lookup: CDR1 MNHEY, CDR2 SMNVEV (reference sequence). The V and J ends lost 1 base and 10 bases respectively, with 14 bases between them. The DNA of the CDR3 is TGTGCCAGCAGTTTATGGGGCAGGAAATTGGAGCAGTTCTTC. Translating gives CASSLWGRKLEQFF.

The table lists this clonotype with a few counts. V gene TRBV11-3 combines with J gene TRBJ2-6; D unclear. The CDR3 is made up of 17 amino acids. The V end was cut by 0 bases, the J end by 0 bases, with 9 bases between. CDR1 SGHNT and CDR2 YENEEA come from the germline V gene. The CDR3 bases are TGTGCCAGCAGCTTAGAGGTCGCCACCTCTGGGGCCAACGTCCTGACTTTC. Its translation: CASSLEVATSGANVLTF.

This clonotype appeared many times. CDR3 sequence reads: CSAPPGGYNSPLHF. Here the CDR3 DNA reads TGCAGTGCGCCCCCAGGAGGATATAATTCACCCCTCCACTTT. This chain uses TRBV20-1 with TRBJ1-6; D gene ambiguous. Trimming left V 6 bases short and J 4 bases short, with 13 bases between. Germline V lookup: CDR1 DFQATT, CDR2 SNEGSKA (reference sequence). This CDR3 comprises 14 residues.

The J gene is TRBJ2-5, the V gene TRBV6-5; no definite D call. The CDR3 spans 13 residues. CDR1 and CDR2 (germline): MNHEY, SVGAGI. V gave up 0 bases and J gave up 5 bases, with 7 bases separating them. The CDR3 here is CASSYSLGETQYF. The CDR3 DNA sequence: TGTGCCAGCAGTTACTCGCTTGGGGAGACCCAGTACTTC.

The sample holds many counts of this clonotype. The rearrangement uses TRBV18 and TRBJ1-3; the D is unclear. Germline assignment: CDR1 KGHSH and CDR2 LQKENI. Trimming left V 8 bases short and J 0 bases short, with 14 bases between. The CDR3 has 15 residues. The CDR3 loop reads CASALSRTSGNTIYF. The CDR3 DNA sequence: TGTGCCAGCGCACTCTCGAGGACCTCTGGAAACACCATATATTTT.

This clonotype occurred a few times. The chain recombines TRBV7-6 with TRBJ1-3; D remains unclear. The V end lost 5 bases, the J end lost 1 base, and 12 bases lay between the germline ends. Germline CDR1 SGHVS, CDR2 FNYEAQ. This CDR3 has 15 amino acids. Here the CDR3 reads CASSREYLSGNTIYF. CDR3 bases: TGTGCCAGCAGCCGAGAATACTTGTCTGGAAACACCATATATTTT.

This clonotype was picked up many times. The J gene is TRBJ2-7, the V gene TRBV2; 12 bases line up with TRBD1. Germline CDR1 and CDR2: SNHLY and FYNNEI. Trimming cost V 7 bases and J 2 bases; bases outside gene matches: 3. CDR3 length equals 14 residues. CDR3 DNA: TGTGCCAGCAACCGGGACAGGGGGCCCTACGAGCAGTACTTC. This gives the protein CASNRDRGPYEQYF.

This clonotype has ten or more counts. The V gene is TRBV11-2, the J gene TRBJ1-6; unclear D gene. This CDR3 comprises 15 residues. Germline values: CDR1 SGHAT, CDR2 FQNNGV. V was clipped by 5 bases and J by 0 bases, with 8 bases between them. CDR3 residues: CASSQLNSYNSPLHF. CDR3 DNA sequence: TGTGCCAGCAGCCAACTTAACTCCTATAATTCACCCCTCCACTTT. Together with reference TRBV11-2 and TRBJ1-6, the CDR3 gives the full variable domain: EAGVAQSPRYKIIEKRQSVAFWCNPISGHATLYWYQQILGQGPKLLIQFQNNGVVDDSQLPKDRFSAERLKGVDSTLKIQPAKLEDSAVYLCASSQLNSYNSPLHFGNGTRLTVT.

This clonotype was counted many times. The chain links TRBV29-1 to TRBJ1-5; a possible D gene is TRBD1 (5 bases). Deletions cut 6 bases from V and 4 bases from J, with 13 bases between. This CDR3 comprises 13 residues. Per germline, CDR1 SQVTM and CDR2 ANQGSEA. CDR3 DNA sequence: TGCAGCGTAAGCCGGGACTGGAATCAGCCCCAGCATTTT. It codes for CSVSRDWNQPQHF.

This clonotype was observed at least ten times. The rearrangement uses TRBV11-2 and TRBJ1-5; TRBD1 matches at 7 bases. Germline CDR1 is SGHAT and CDR2 is FQNNGV. V dropped 5 bases and J dropped 3; count of bases not matched to a gene: 7. This CDR3 is built from 15 residues. CDR3 DNA sequence: TGTGCCAGCAGCCTTTCAGGGGGAGTCAATCAGCCCCAGCATTTT. It encodes CASSLSGGVNQPQHF.

This clonotype was picked up many times. The rearrangement joins TRBV11-2 to TRBJ2-7, with TRBD2 identical over 10 bases. The CDR3 sequence is 15 residues long. Unmatched junction bases numbered 4, after V lost 2 bases and J lost 3 bases. Germline loops: CDR1 SGHAT, CDR2 FQNNGV. This chain's CDR3 is CASSLLAGVGYEQYF. The CDR3 DNA follows: TGTGCCAGCAGCTTACTAGCGGGGGTGGGCTACGAGCAGTACTTC.

The sample holds many counts of this clonotype. The chain uses TRBV20-1 and TRBJ2-3, with a weak D call TRBD1 (6 bases). The CDR3 runs to 15 residues. With 1 base removed from V and 1 base from J, the gap between germline ends came to 12 bases. Germline V gene sequence: CDR1 DFQATT, CDR2 SNEGSKA (reference sequence). CDR3 DNA: TGCAGTGCTAGAGGGACGACAGGAGGCACAGATACGCAGTATTTT. It translates to CSARGTTGGTDTQYF.

The sample holds a few counts of this clonotype. The V gene is TRBV7-9, the J gene TRBJ1-5; D is unclear. The CDR3 totals 15 residues. The V and J ends lost 1 base and 4 bases respectively, with 11 bases between them. Per germline, CDR1 SEHNR and CDR2 FQNEAQ (reference sequence). The CDR3 coding sequence is TGTGCCAGCAGCTTAGAAACAGACTTTAATCAGCCCCAGCATTTT. This codes for CASSLETDFNQPQHF.

This clonotype was found many times. J is TRBJ1-1 and V is TRBV5-6; no clear D gene. The CDR3 runs 12 residues. Trimming cost V 0 bases and J 7 bases, with 7 bases left between them. Germline CDR1 SGHDT, CDR2 YYEEEE. CDR3 sequence (DNA): TGTGCCAGCAGCTTGGAAATCAGTGAAGCTTTCTTT. Translating gives CASSLEISEAFF.

The table lists this clonotype with many counts. The chain recombines TRBV9 with TRBJ1-1; D perhaps matches TRBD1 (6 bases). V was clipped by 0 bases and J by 1 base, with 10 bases between them. The CDR3 is made up of 15 amino acids. Germline loops: CDR1 SGDLS, CDR2 YYNGEE. DNA for the CDR3: TGTGCCAGCAGCGTAGCAGACAGGCCGAACACTGAAGCTTTCTTT. The encoded protein is CASSVADRPNTEAFF.

This clonotype was seen at least ten times. V gene TRBV20-1 combines with J gene TRBJ1-3; D is unclear. Looked up from germline, CDR1 is DFQATT and CDR2 is SNEGSKA (reference sequence). The CDR3 runs 14 residues. V dropped 0 bases and J dropped 4 bases, with 10 bases sitting between them. The CDR3, as DNA: TGCAGTGCTAGAGATCAGAGTTCGGGAAACACCATATATTTT. Protein product: CSARDQSSGNTIYF.

This clonotype was observed many times. The chain employs TRBV2 and TRBJ2-1; no reliable D call. V was cut by 2 bases and J by 8 bases, with 7 bases left in between. Germline V gives CDR1 SNHLY, CDR2 FYNNEI. The CDR3 consists of 12 residues. The CDR3, as DNA: TGTGCCAGCAGTGAACCGGAAGATGAGCAGTTCTTC. This gives the protein CASSEPEDEQFF.

This clonotype has at least ten counts. V is TRBV2 and J is TRBJ2-5, with 11 nucleotides matching TRBD2. V gave up 2 bases and J gave up 4 bases; unmatched junction bases: 6. The CDR3 consists of 16 residues. Germline assignment: CDR1 SNHLY and CDR2 FYNNEI. CDR3 protein: CASSEWLAGGVETQYF. As DNA, the CDR3 is TGTGCCAGCAGTGAATGGCTAGCGGGGGGCGTAGAGACCCAGTACTTC. Together with reference TRBV2 and TRBJ2-5, the CDR3 gives the full variable domain: EPEVTQTPSHQVTQMGQEVILRCVPISNHLYFYWYRQILGQKVEFLVSFYNNEISEKSEIFDDQFSVERPDGSNFTLKIRSTKLEDSAMYFCASSEWLAGGVETQYFGPGTRLLVL.

The chain employs TRBV30 and TRBJ1-1; D gene ambiguous. The V gene's germline CDR1 is GTSNPN and CDR2 SVGIG (reference sequence). The CDR3 covers 15 residues. The V end was cut by 5 bases, the J end by 4 bases, with 20 bases between. The CDR3 bases are TGTGCCTGGGGGCCCGGACGGACCGGTGGCACTGAAGCTTTCTTT. Encoded protein: CAWGPGRTGGTEAFF.

This clonotype was detected a few times. This CDR3 is missing its conserved last phenylalanine or tryptophan, likely due to a read error. This chain uses TRBV30 with TRBJ1-1; perhaps TRBD1 as D (6 bases). This CDR3 is 13 amino acids long. CDR1 and CDR2 (germline): GTSNPN, SVGIG (reference sequence). DNA of the CDR3: TGTGCCAGGAGTCCCACAGGGCGCACTGAAGCTTTCATT. It translates to CARSPTGRTEAFI.